One T cell receptor (beta chain) is described in this entry. The antigen is not known. These data originate in a study of PD-1 blockade in mismatch repair-deficient tumors. Time point here: approximately 10-day in vitro stimulation with candidate neoantigen peptide 6. This CDR3 spans 15 amino acids. With 6 bases removed from V and 8 bases from J, the gap between germline ends came to 19 bases. The V gene's germline CDR1 is MNHEY and CDR2 SVGAGI. Assay used: immunoSEQ multiplex PCR; TCRdb lists only in-frame clones, some missing. Among about 15,000 clones listed, 70% to 90% were seen once. The chain joins TRBV6-5 to TRBJ1-4, with D maybe TRBD1 (6 bases). The source was cells cultured in vitro, collected from a patient treated with pembrolizumab. This TCR was recovered from an adult with mismatch repair-deficient cancer. CDR3 residues: CASSPGWGQREKLFF. The CDR3 coding sequence is TGTGCCAGCAGCCCCGGCTGGGGGCAGCGGGAAAAACTGTTTTTT.